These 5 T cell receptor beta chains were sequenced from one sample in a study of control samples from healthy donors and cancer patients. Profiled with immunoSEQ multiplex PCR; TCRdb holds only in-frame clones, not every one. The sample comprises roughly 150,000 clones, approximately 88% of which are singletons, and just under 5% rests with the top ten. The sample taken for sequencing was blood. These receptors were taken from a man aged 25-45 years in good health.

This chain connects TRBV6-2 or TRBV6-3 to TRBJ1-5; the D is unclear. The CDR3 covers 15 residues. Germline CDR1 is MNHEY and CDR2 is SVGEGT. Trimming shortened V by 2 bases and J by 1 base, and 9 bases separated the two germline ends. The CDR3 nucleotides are TGTGCCAGCAGTTACACCGGACGGAGCAATCAGCCCCAGCATTTT. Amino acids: CASSYTGRSNQPQHF.

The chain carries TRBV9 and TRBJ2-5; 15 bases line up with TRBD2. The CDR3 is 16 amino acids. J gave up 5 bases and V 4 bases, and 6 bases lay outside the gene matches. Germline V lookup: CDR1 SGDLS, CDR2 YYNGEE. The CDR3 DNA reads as TGTGCCAGCAGCCCCGGACTAGCGGGGGGGCGGGAGACCCAGTACTTC. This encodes CASSPGLAGGRETQYF.

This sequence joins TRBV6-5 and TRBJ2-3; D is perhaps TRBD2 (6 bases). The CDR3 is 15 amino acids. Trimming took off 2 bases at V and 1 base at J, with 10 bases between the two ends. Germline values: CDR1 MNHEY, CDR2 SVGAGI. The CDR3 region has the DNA TGTGCCAGCAGTTACACGGGGGAAGGCACAGATACGCAGTATTTT. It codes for CASSYTGEGTDTQYF.

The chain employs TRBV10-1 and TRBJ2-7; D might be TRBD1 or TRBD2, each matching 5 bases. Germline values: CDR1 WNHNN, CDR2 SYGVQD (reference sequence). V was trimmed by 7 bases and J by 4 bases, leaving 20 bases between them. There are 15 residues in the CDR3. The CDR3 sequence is CASIRIVNGTYEQYF. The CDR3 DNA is TGCGCCAGCATCCGAATCGTGAATGGGACGTACGAGCAGTACTTC.

In nucleotides, the CDR3 is TGTGCCAGCAGCAAAGTAGAGGCCAGTTACTCTGGAAACACCATATATTTT. Translated: CASSKVEASYSGNTIYF. The V and J genes are TRBV21-1 and TRBJ1-3. TRBV21-1 is labeled a pseudogene. This CDR3 is built from 17 residues.